This TCR beta chain was obtained from a study of blood T cell repertoires in COVID-19. Looking at the study overall: Whether acute or convalescent, the COVID-19 samples came from the United States, Italy and Spain. Sources were T cells, B-cell-depleted T cells, or PBMCs; the material itself was cDNA or gDNA.

Original data processing: Estimation of nucleated cell counts relied on the amplification of reference gene primers. Method: immunoSEQ multiplex PCR; TCRdb's copy keeps in-frame clones and lacks some. The V and J calls and clone size come from that table; D and trimming were worked out from the DNA. The sample yields tens of thousands of clones, 83% seen once. Only a few counts were recorded for this clone. CDR1 and CDR2 (germline): SGHRS, YFSETQ. The CDR3 is 14 residues long. With 2 bases removed from V and 0 bases from J, the gap between germline ends came to 9 bases. The chain joins TRBV5-1 to TRBJ2-7, with D tentatively TRBD1 (6 bases). The specimen was peripheral blood. The sequence was obtained from a human donor in a cohort sampled during active COVID-19. The CDR3 DNA follows: TGCGCCAGCAGCTTTGACAGGATCTCCTACGAGCAGTACTTC. Amino acids: CASSFDRISYEQYF.